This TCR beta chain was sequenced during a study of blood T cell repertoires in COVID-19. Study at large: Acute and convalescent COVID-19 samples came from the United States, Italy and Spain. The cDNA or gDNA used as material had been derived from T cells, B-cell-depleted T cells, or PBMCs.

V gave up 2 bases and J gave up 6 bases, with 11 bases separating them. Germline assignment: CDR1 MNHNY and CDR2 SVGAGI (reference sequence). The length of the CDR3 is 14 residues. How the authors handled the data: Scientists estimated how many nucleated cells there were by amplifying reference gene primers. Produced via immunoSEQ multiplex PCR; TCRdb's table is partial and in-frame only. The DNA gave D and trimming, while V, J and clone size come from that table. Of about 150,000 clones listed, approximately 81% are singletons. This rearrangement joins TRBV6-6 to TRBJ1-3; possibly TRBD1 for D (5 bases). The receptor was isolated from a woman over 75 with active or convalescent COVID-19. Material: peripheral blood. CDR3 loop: CASSYETAVNTIYF. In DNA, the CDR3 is TGTGCCAGCAGTTACGAGACAGCCGTAAACACCATATATTTT.